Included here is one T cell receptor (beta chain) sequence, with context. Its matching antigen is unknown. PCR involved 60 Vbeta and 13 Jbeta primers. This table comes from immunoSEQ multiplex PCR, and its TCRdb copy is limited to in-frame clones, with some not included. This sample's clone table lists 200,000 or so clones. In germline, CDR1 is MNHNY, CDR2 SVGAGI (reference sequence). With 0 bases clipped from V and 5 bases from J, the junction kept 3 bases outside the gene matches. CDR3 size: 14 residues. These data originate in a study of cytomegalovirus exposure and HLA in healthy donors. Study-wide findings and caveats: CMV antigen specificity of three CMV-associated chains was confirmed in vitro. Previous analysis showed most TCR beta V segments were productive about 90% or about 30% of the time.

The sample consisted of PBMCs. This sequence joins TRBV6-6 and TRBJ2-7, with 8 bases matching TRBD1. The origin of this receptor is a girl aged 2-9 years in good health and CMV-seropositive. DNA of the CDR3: TGTGCCAGCAGTTACTCGGGACAGGTCAACGAGCAGTACTTC. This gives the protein CASSYSGQVNEQYF.